The subject of this entry is one T cell receptor beta chain. This record belongs to a study of CD8 T cells in ankylosing spondylitis. TCRdb itself ran the 5' RACE reads through MiXCR, one entry per CDR3 protein. The sample carries about 140,000 distinct CDR3 sequences, around 32% recorded once. There are 15 residues in the CDR3. Trimming took 4 bases from V and 3 from J, leaving 16 bases between them. Germline loops: CDR1 SGHDT, CDR2 YYEEEE. The sample comprised synovial fluid, either unsorted or a sorted T cell fraction (not recorded which). The receptor was isolated from a male donor with ankylosing spondylitis. The chain couples TRBV5-6 to TRBJ1-1, with D possibly being TRBD1 (6 bases). The CDR3 nucleotides are TGTGCCAGCAGCCCAGACAGGCTTAGAGACACTGAAGCTTTCTTT. Encoded protein: CASSPDRLRDTEAFF.